This entry concerns a single TCR beta chain. Germline CDR1 and CDR2: SGHTA and FQGNSA. V shed 5 bases and J shed 3 bases, with 11 bases lying between them. This CDR3 is 14 amino acids long. The record originates from a study of blood T cell repertoires in COVID-19. The overall study: Acute-phase and convalescent COVID-19 samples originated in the United States, Italy and Spain.

Generated by immunoSEQ multiplex PCR, the TCRdb table keeps only in-frame clones and is missing some. Here the sample spans over 250,000 clones, under 90% being singletons. Sequenced material: peripheral blood. This chain uses TRBV7-2 with TRBJ1-5; D might be TRBD1 (6 bases). This TCR was sampled from a man aged 50 to 60 with acute or convalescent COVID-19. CDR3 coding DNA: TGTGCCAGCAGCATTGGACAGCACAATCAGCCCCAGCATTTT. Amino acid sequence: CASSIGQHNQPQHF. Complete variable domain (other parts from reference TRBV7-2 and TRBJ1-5): GAGVSQSPSNKVTEKGKDVELRCDPISGHTALYWYRQSLGQGLEFLIYFQGNSAPDKSGLPSDRFSAERTGGSVSTLTIQRTQQEDSAVYLCASSIGQHNQPQHFGDGTRLSIL.